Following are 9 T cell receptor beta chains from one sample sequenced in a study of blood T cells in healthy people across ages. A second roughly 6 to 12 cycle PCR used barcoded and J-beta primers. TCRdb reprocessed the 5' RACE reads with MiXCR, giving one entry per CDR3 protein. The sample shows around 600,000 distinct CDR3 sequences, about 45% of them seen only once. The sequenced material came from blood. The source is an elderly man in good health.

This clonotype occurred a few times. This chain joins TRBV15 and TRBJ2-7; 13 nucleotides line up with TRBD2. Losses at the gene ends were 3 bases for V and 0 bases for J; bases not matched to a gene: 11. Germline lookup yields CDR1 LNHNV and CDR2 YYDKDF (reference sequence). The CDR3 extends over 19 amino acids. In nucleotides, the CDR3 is TGTGCCACCAGCAGCGGACTAGCGGGAGTAAGTGTGTTCTCCTACGAGCAGTACTTC. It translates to CATSSGLAGVSVFSYEQYF.

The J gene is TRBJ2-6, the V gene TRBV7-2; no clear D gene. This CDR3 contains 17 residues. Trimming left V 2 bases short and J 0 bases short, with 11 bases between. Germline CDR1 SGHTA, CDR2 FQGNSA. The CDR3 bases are TGTGCCAGCAGCTTAAACGCGGCCCACTCTGGGGCCAACGTCCTGACTTTC. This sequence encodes CASSLNAAHSGANVLTF.

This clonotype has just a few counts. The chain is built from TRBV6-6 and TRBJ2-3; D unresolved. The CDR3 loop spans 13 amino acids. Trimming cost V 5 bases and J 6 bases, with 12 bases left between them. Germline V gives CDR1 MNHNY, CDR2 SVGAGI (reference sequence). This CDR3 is CASSAETPDTQYF. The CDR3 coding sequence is TGTGCCAGCAGTGCTGAAACCCCGGATACGCAGTATTTT.

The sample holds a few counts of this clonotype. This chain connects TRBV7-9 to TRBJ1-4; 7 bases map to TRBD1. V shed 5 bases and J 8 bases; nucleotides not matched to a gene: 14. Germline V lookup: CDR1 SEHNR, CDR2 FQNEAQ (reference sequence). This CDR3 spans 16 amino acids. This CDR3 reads CASSRDRVSLWEKLFF. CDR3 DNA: TGTGCCAGCAGCCGAGACAGGGTATCCTTGTGGGAAAAACTGTTTTTT.

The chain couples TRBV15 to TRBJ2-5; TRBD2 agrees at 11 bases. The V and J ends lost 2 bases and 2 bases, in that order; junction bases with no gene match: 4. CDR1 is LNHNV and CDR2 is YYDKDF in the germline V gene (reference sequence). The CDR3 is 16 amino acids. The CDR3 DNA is TGTGCCACCAGCAGAACGGGACTAGCGGAACAAGAGACCCAGTACTTC. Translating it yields CATSRTGLAEQETQYF.

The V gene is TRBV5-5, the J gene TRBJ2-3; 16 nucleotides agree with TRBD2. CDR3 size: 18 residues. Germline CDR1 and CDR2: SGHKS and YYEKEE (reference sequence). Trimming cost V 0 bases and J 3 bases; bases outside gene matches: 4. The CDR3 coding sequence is TGTGCCAGCAGCTTGGCGGGACTAGCGGGGGGGCCGACAGATACGCAGTATTTT. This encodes CASSLAGLAGGPTDTQYF.

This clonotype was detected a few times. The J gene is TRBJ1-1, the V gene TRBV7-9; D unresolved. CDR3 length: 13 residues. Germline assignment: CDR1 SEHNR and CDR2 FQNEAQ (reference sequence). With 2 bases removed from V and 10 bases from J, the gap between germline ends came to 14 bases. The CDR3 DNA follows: TGTGCCAGCAGCTTAAGTTCCCAGTTGGGAGCTTTCTTT. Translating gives CASSLSSQLGAFF.

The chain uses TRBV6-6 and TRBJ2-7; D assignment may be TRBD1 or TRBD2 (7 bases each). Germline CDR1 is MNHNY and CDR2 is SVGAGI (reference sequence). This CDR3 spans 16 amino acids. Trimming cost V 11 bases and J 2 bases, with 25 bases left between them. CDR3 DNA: TGTGCCCACAGTTATATGGGAGGGACAGTCACCTACGAGCAGTACTTC. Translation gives CAHSYMGGTVTYEQYF.

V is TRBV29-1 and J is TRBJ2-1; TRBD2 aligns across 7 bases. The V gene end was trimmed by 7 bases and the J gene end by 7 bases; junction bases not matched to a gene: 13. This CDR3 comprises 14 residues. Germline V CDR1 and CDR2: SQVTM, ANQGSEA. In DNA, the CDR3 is TGCAGCGCCCCGGCGCGAGCGGGAATTAATGAGCAGTTCTTC. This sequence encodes CSAPARAGINEQFF.